A single sample is the source of the 21 T cell receptor beta chains below, sequenced in a study of tumor-infiltrating lymphocytes in primary liver carcinoma. Alongside blood RNA obtained from unsorted whole blood, germline DNA was also extracted. A constant-region primer served to make TCR beta cDNA from around 540 ng total RNA. A slightly modified ARM-PCR protocol with three nested multiplex PCR rounds produced these TCR beta libraries. Rounds one and two of PCR, each of roughly 10 cycles, were primed with TRBV1-TRBV30 forward primers and a C-beta reverse primer. Via MiXCR, TCRdb re-called the multiplex PCR reads, giving one row per CDR3 protein. Of about 350,000 distinct CDR3 sequences listed, about 65% are singletons. The sequencing sample was made of peripheral blood. The receptors originated from a man between 35 and 55 years old with primary liver carcinoma and hepatitis B virus infection.

A note on this clonotype: Just one base apart from a much larger clone, this may be a read error. The V call is TRBV6-2 or TRBV6-3, the J call TRBJ2-7; a weak D match, TRBD1 (6 bases). The CDR3 covers 13 residues. V was shortened by 6 bases and J by 3 bases, with 12 bases between the two germline ends. Germline assignment: CDR1 MNHEY and CDR2 SVGEGT. CDR3 amino acids: CASSSGQLYEQYF. CDR3 DNA: TGTGCCAGCAGCTCCGGACAGCTCTACGAGCAGTACTTC.

The chain uses TRBV28 and TRBJ2-7, with TRBD2 identical over 14 bases. Germline CDR1 MDHEN, CDR2 SYDVKM. The CDR3 sequence is 21 residues long. The ends lost 3 bases at V and 1 base at J; junction bases unmatched: 17. The CDR3 is CASSFFSHLGLAGGLSYEQYF. CDR3 DNA: TGTGCCAGCAGTTTTTTTTCCCATTTAGGACTAGCGGGAGGTCTATCCTACGAGCAGTACTTC.

Remarks on this clonotype: An end of the junction does not agree with germline; a read error may underlie this. The rearrangement links TRBV4-3 to TRBJ2-1; D possibly corresponds to TRBD2 (6 bases). Germline CDR1 LGHNA, CDR2 YSLEER. This CDR3 has 17 amino acids. CDR3 sequence (DNA): TGCGCCAGCAGCCAAGATCATGTGGGAGGCCCAATCAATGAGCAGATCTTC. Translation: CASSQDHVGGPINEQIF.

This chain connects TRBV11-2 to TRBJ2-7, with 7 bases identical to TRBD2. Unmatched junction bases numbered 13, after V lost 3 bases and J lost 8 bases. There are 15 residues in the CDR3. CDR1 is SGHAT and CDR2 is FQNNGV in the germline V gene. The CDR3 reads CASSLERDSGHKQYF. CDR3 DNA: TGTGCCAGCAGCTTGGAGCGGGACTCTGGTCACAAGCAGTACTTC.

The count of this clonotype is one. This may stem from a read error, because a much larger clone lies one nucleotide away. The chain employs TRBV6-1 and TRBJ2-2, with 8 positions matching TRBD1. Per the germline V gene, CDR1 is MNHNS and CDR2 is SASEGT. The length of the CDR3 is 14 residues. CDR3 region: CTSTRGQAHGELFF. Here the CDR3 DNA reads TGTACCAGCACAAGGGGACAGGCGCACGGGGAGCTGTTTTTT.

As for this clonotype: Given a much more abundant clone one base away, this may be a read error. The gene calls are TRBV10-3 and TRBJ2-1; 7 bases agree with TRBD1. Germline V gene data show CDR1 as ENHRY and CDR2 as SYGVKD. Trimming at V came to 2 bases and at J to 5 bases, leaving 9 bases not matched to a gene. The CDR3 runs 16 residues. The CDR3 sequence is CAISEPRATGNNEQFF. DNA of the CDR3: TGTGCCATCAGTGAGCCGAGGGCGACAGGGAACAATGAGCAGTTCTTC.

This clonotype appeared a few times. This sequence joins TRBV11-2 and TRBJ2-1; TRBD2 might be the D (6 bases). The CDR3 sequence is 14 residues long. The V gene's germline CDR1 is SGHAT and CDR2 FQNNGV. CDR3 in DNA: TGTGAGAGCAGCCCTAACGGGAGAGTAAATGAGCAGTTCTTC. As protein: CESSPNGRVNEQFF.

To note about this clonotype: Being one base from a much bigger clone, this may be a read error. This rearrangement joins TRBV6-5 to TRBJ2-5; maybe TRBD1 (5 bases). Germline CDR1 is MNHEY and CDR2 is SVGAGI. CDR3 size: 13 residues. V lost 6 bases to trimming and J lost 7 bases, with 15 bases between them. This CDR3 is CASRPVTVGTQYF. CDR3 coding DNA: TGTGCCAGCAGGCCCGTGACAGTAGGGACCCAGTACTTC.

About this clonotype itself: This could be a read error, since a much larger clone is one nucleotide away. The J gene is TRBJ1-6, the V gene TRBV5-6; 8 nucleotides agree with TRBD1. CDR1 and CDR2 from the germline V gene are SGHDT and YYEEEE. The CDR3 contains 17 residues. CDR3 nucleotides: TGTGCCAGCAGCTTGGATTACCCGGACAGGGAGGATTCACTCCTCCACTTT. Translated: CASSLDYPDREDSLLHF. The whole variable domain, filled in from reference TRBV5-6 and TRBJ1-6, reads DAGVTQSPTHLIKTRGQQVTLRCSPKSGHDTVSWYQQALGQGPQFIFQYYEEEERQRGNFPDRFSGHQFPNYSSELNVNALLLGDSALYLCASSLDYPDREDSLLHFGNGTRLTVT.

The sample holds one count of this clonotype. The V gene is TRBV5-1, the J gene TRBJ1-5, with TRBD1 as a possible D gene (5 bases). CDR1 is SGHRS, CDR2 YFSETQ, per germline. There are 15 residues in the CDR3. V was trimmed by 2 bases and J by 4 bases, leaving 13 bases between them. For the CDR3, the DNA is TGCGCCAGCAGCTTCTTCCCGACAGATAATCAGCCCCAGCATTTT. It specifies CASSFFPTDNQPQHF.

Of note for this clonotype: This may arise from a read error, as a much more abundant clone is one base away. V and J are TRBV6-1 and TRBJ2-7; TRBD1 might be the D (6 bases). The germline gives CDR1 MNHNS, CDR2 SASEGT. V was shortened by 7 bases and J by 3 bases, with 16 bases between the two germline ends. CDR3 length: 14 amino acids. The CDR3, as DNA: TGTGCCAGCAATTCAGGGGTAGAGATCTACGAGCAGTACTTC. As protein: CASNSGVEIYEQYF.

A single count supports this clonotype. The junction and the germline gene differ at one end; a read error may be behind it. CDR3 bases: TGCGCCAGCAGTTCTACCCTCCGGGACAGGGTAATTGGTTCACCCCTCCACTTT. Translation: CASSSTLRDRVIGSPLHF. V gene TRBV5-5 combines with J gene TRBJ1-6; 9 nucleotides match TRBD1. The CDR3 is made up of 18 amino acids. The V gene's germline CDR1 is SGHKS and CDR2 YYEKEE (reference sequence). The full variable domain, in which reference TRBV5-5 and TRBJ1-6 provide the parts outside the CDR3, is DAGVTQSPTHLIKTRGQQVTLRCSPISGHKSVSWYQQVLGQGPQFIFQYYEKEERGRGNFPDRFSARQFPNYSSELNVNALLLGDSALYLCASSSTLRDRVIGSPLHFGNGTRLTVT.

A remark on this clonotype: Given the absence of the conserved phenylalanine or tryptophan at the CDR3 end, a read error is likely. This sequence joins TRBV5-1 and TRBJ2-1; TRBD1 is a possible D gene (5 bases). The germline V gene encodes CDR1 SGHRS and CDR2 YFSETQ. The CDR3 consists of 15 residues. The CDR3 reads CASSLGQGLYNDQFI. The CDR3 DNA is TGCGCCAGCAGCTTGGGTCAGGGTCTCTACAATGATCAGTTCATC.

In the case of this clonotype: This may arise from a read error, as a much more abundant clone is one base away. The chain couples TRBV6-5 to TRBJ2-7, with 8 positions matching TRBD1. Germline V CDR1 and CDR2: MNHEY, SVGAGI. The CDR3 is made up of 14 amino acids. CDR3 coding DNA: TGTGCCAGCAGTTATGGACAGGGTTCCTACAAGCAGTACTTC. Encoded protein: CASSYGQGSYKQYF.

About this clonotype itself: A much more abundant neighbour one base away suggests this may be a read error. This is likely a read error, given that the CDR3 carries no conserved phenylalanine or tryptophan at its end. The chain couples TRBV12-3 or TRBV12-4 to TRBJ2-1, with 7 bases that match TRBD1. The V segment lost 5 bases and the J segment 3 bases; nucleotides outside the gene matches: 7. The CDR3 loop spans 15 amino acids. CDR3 DNA: TGTGCCAGCAGTCGTACCGGGACAGTCTACAATGAGCAGTTCCTC. Translated: CASSRTGTVYNEQFL.

This clonotype was counted between two and nine times. V gene TRBV5-4 combines with J gene TRBJ1-2; 12 bases map to TRBD1. The germline V gene encodes CDR1 SGHNT and CDR2 YYREEE (reference sequence). V trimming: 6 bases; J trimming: 4 bases; junction bases outside the gene matches: 10. The CDR3 runs 16 residues. The CDR3 nucleotides are TGTGCCAGCACCCCCGGGACAGGGGGCGTCGTCTATGGCTACACCTTC. It translates to CASTPGTGGVVYGYTF.

With respect to this clonotype: Germline is not matched at one junction end, which may reflect a read error. The chain links TRBV6-5 to TRBJ2-1; 8 nucleotides align to TRBD2. This CDR3 has 18 amino acids. Germline CDR1 is MNHEY and CDR2 is SVGAGI. The CDR3 DNA sequence: TGTGTCAGCAGTTACGGGAGGGTTCCGAAAAGATCCTACAATGAGCAGTTCTTC. Translated, it gives CVSSYGRVPKRSYNEQFF.

Comments on this clonotype: Germline and junction disagree at one end, which may indicate a read error. The chain recombines TRBV11-2 with TRBJ2-5; D not resolved. Germline loops: CDR1 SGHAT, CDR2 FQNNGV. This CDR3 has 13 amino acids. CDR3 in DNA: TGTGCTAGCAGCTTAGTATGTGAAGAGACCCAGTACTTC. Protein: CASSLVCEETQYF.

This clonotype has a count of ten or more. The gene calls are TRBV6-6 and TRBJ1-1; weak D call: TRBD1 (6 bases). V lost 5 bases and J 6 bases, leaving 13 bases between the germline ends. CDR1 MNHNY and CDR2 SVGAGI come from the germline V gene (reference sequence). This CDR3 has 13 residues. CDR3 nucleotide sequence: TGTGCCAGCAGTGGACACAGGGTGGCTGAAGCTTTCTTT. Encoded protein: CASSGHRVAEAFF.

CDR3 bases: TGTGCCAGCAGTCCCCAGCGGGAGCGCACCTGGCAGTTCTTC. Protein product: CASSPQRERTWQFF. The chain has TRBV11-2 and TRBJ2-1; TRBD2 aligns across 8 bases. J lost 12 bases, V lost 6 bases, and 13 bases had no gene match. The length of the CDR3 is 14 residues. CDR1 is SGHAT, CDR2 FQNNGV, per germline.

This clonotype was counted only a few times. This chain links TRBV7-9 with TRBJ2-7; D unresolved. V lost 4 bases to trimming and J lost 6 bases, with 13 bases between them. The CDR3 is 13 residues long. The germline gives CDR1 SEHNR, CDR2 FQNEAQ (reference sequence). CDR3 nucleotide sequence: TGTGCCAGCAGCTCCGGCCTCGTTCGCGAGCAGTACTTC. Translating it yields CASSSGLVREQYF.